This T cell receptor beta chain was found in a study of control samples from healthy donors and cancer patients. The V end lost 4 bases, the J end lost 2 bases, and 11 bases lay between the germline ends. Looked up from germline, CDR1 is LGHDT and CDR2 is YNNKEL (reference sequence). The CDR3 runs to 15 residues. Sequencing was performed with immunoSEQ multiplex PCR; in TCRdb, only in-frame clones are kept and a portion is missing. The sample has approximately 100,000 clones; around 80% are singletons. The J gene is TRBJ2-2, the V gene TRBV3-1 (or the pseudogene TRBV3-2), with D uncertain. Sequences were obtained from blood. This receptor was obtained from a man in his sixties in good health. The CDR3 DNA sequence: TGTGCCAGCAGCCCCATCAGCGATAACACCGGGGAGCTGTTTTTT. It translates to CASSPISDNTGELFF.